This entry features one TCR beta chain sequence. This specimen includes other DNA sequences encoding the same CDR3. This record comes from a study of control samples from healthy donors and cancer patients. The CDR3 is 13 residues long. V lost 5 bases and J lost 5; bases outside the gene matches: 1. Only in-frame clones appear in the TCRdb table, and some are missing; sequencing was by immunoSEQ multiplex PCR. This table holds around 170,000 clones, around 90% found once. This chain links TRBV12-3 or TRBV12-4 with TRBJ1-5, with 9 bases that match TRBD1. Sample: blood. This clonotype was obtained from a man in his thirties or forties in good health. CDR3 in amino acids: CASSRDRDQPQHF. DNA for the CDR3: TGTGCCAGCAGTCGGGACAGGGATCAGCCCCAGCATTTT.